These T cell receptor beta chains were read from a single sample in a study of CD8 T cells in cerebrospinal fluid in Alzheimer's disease. No DNA is given; TCRdb re-called the 10x single-cell sequencing reads and lists each CDR3 protein once. The sample holds around 1,200 distinct CDR3 sequences. Input material: cerebrospinal fluid. The receptors here all came from a human donor in good health. Each CDR3 is given with its conserved first and last residue. The order of the fields is clone size, V gene, J gene, CDR3 protein. Only some rows state a clone size, as once, few, many or a class for expanded clones.

medium-sized	TRBV3-1	TRBJ2-5	CASSQDSSRETQYF
large	TRBV6-1	TRBJ2-2	CASSGAGVYGTGELFF
medium-sized	TRBV7-9	TRBJ2-7	CASSPLTSGRKYEQYF
medium-sized	TRBV5-1	TRBJ2-1	CASTPFLLHNEQFF
large	TRBV29-1	TRBJ2-5	CSVDRTVRETQYF
medium-sized	TRBV6-5	TRBJ2-7	CASSPGTPSYEQYF
medium-sized	TRBV6-5	TRBJ2-2	CASSPRGNTGELFF
-	TRBV6-1	TRBJ1-1	CASSGTFMNTEAFF
medium-sized	TRBV7-8	TRBJ2-7	CASSLVGWRGSYEQYF
large	TRBV6-5	TRBJ2-1	CASRPEGLPRPHYEQFF
medium-sized	TRBV29-1	TRBJ2-7	CSVEDPDRETYEQYF
medium-sized	TRBV7-2	TRBJ1-4	CASSLGLNEKLFF
-	TRBV13	TRBJ2-7	CASSSKIGGGAGFPYEQYF
medium-sized	TRBV2	TRBJ1-2	CASSREEFYGYTF
medium-sized	TRBV30	TRBJ2-7	CASGTGYYEQYF
large	TRBV10-2	TRBJ1-5	CASSGTEGLRNQPQHF
large	TRBV18	TRBJ1-1	CASSPLDRVLVFF
medium-sized	TRBV10-3	TRBJ2-7	CAISDQGQGTYEQYF
medium-sized	TRBV15	TRBJ2-5	CATGQIQETQYF
-	TRBV6-1	TRBJ2-3	CASSEAYGTDTQYF
medium-sized	TRBV24-1	TRBJ2-1	CATSDSGLAGGNEQFF
medium-sized	TRBV6-2/TRBV6-3	TRBJ1-4	CASSYSGLAGPGEKLFF
large	TRBV20-1	TRBJ1-5	CSASVGGSNLGNQPQHF
medium-sized	TRBV10-3	TRBJ1-3	CAISEDAGNTIYF
large	TRBV4-3	TRBJ2-1	CASSQEGRETFPYNEQFF
medium-sized	TRBV6-1	TRBJ1-1	CASSQEGGILTEAFF
medium-sized	TRBV5-5	TRBJ2-7	CASSLYRTSQGEQYF
medium-sized	TRBV27	TRBJ2-3	CASIDTASTDTQYF
medium-sized	TRBV28	TRBJ2-7	CASSLTASGSYEQYF
medium-sized	TRBV30	TRBJ2-7	CAWSWTSGRARYEQYF
large	TRBV7-2	TRBJ2-3	CASSFHPGADTQYF
large	TRBV4-3	TRBJ2-3	CASSPSMADTQYF
large	TRBV6-5	TRBJ1-5	CASSLGLNQPQHF
medium-sized	TRBV9	TRBJ2-3	CASSGRGSDTQYF
medium-sized	TRBV30	TRBJ2-3	CAWSTAGLGADTQYF
medium-sized	TRBV20-1	TRBJ2-7	CSAGNRGGRYEQYF
medium-sized	TRBV18	TRBJ2-3	CASSPLREGHADTQYF
medium-sized	TRBV28	TRBJ2-7	CASSTPTGSSYEQYF
medium-sized	TRBV4-2	TRBJ1-2	CASSQERFGRNYGYTF
medium-sized	TRBV12-3/TRBV12-4	TRBJ2-2	CASSPGLVTGELFF
-	TRBV30	TRBJ1-2	CAWSPYGGLTYGYTF
medium-sized	TRBV18	TRBJ2-1	CASTLRGDFNDEQFF
medium-sized	TRBV28	TRBJ2-1	CASSPGTSGRSYNEQFF
medium-sized	TRBV5-8	TRBJ2-5	CASSGERETPRETQYF
medium-sized	TRBV12-3/TRBV12-4	TRBJ2-1	CASGYRGEQFF
large	TRBV11-3	TRBJ1-1	CASSSDGTANTEAFF